Listed below are T cell receptor beta chains from one sample, sequenced in a study of shared clonotypes between healthy human individuals. Clones were read by immunoSEQ multiplex PCR, and TCRdb kept only the in-frame ones, dropping some. The sample has some 2 million clones; over 85% are singletons. The material sequenced was naive CD4+ T cells sorted from blood. These receptors all come from a man younger than 30 in good health. The CDR3 runs from the conserved cysteine through the conserved F or W. The order of the fields is D gene, clone size, CDR3 length, J gene, V gene, CDR3 DNA, CDR3 protein. D genes are given only for firm matches. Rows may omit the clone size; those that give it use once, few, many or a size class.

>TRBD2|NA|15|TRBJ2-1|TRBV6-6
TGTGCCAGCAGCGAGCCCGGGGAGGGCCTACGTGAGCAGTTCTTC
CASSEPGEGLREQFF
>NA|once|14|TRBJ2-1|TRBV9
TGTGCCAGCAGCGCCTCCGGGAATTACAATGAGCAGTTCTTC
CASSASGNYNEQFF
>TRBD1|once|19|TRBJ2-4|TRBV2
TGTGCCAGCCGCAGGGACAGGCCCTCTACGGCTCTAGCCAAAAACATTCAGTACTTC
CASRRDRPSTALAKNIQYF
>NA|NA|14|TRBJ2-5|TRBV5-1
TGCGCCAGCAGCTTCAGGGGTATTCAAGAGACCCAGTACTTC
CASSFRGIQETQYF
>NA|NA|11|TRBJ2-1|TRBV10-3
TGTGCCTCCTCGAGCTACAATGAGCAGTTCTTC
CASSSYNEQFF
>NA|NA|14|TRBJ2-7|TRBV27
TGTGCCAGCAGTTTATATTCTAGTTCCTACGAGCAGTACTTC
CASSLYSSSYEQYF
>NA|NA|13|TRBJ2-7|TRBV7-2
TGTGCCAGCAGCCCGACCGACGCCTACGAGCAGTACTTC
CASSPTDAYEQYF
>NA|once|15|TRBJ2-7|TRBV9
TGTGCCAGCAGCGCCGGGACGGGAACACTTTACGAGCAGTACTTC
CASSAGTGTLYEQYF
>TRBD2|NA|16|TRBJ2-2|TRBV11-2
TGTGCCAGCAGCTTAGGAGACGGGAGGCGGACCGGGGAGCTGTTTTTT
CASSLGDGRRTGELFF
>NA|NA|15|TRBJ2-1|TRBV7-2
TGTGCCAGCAGCTTAAGCTCTTCCTACCACAATGAGCAGTTCTTC
CASSLSSSYHNEQFF
>NA|NA|14|TRBJ2-7|TRBV7-8
TGTGCCAGCAGCTTGGCCGCGCCTTCCTACGAGCAGTACTTC
CASSLAAPSYEQYF
>NA|NA|12|TRBJ2-7|TRBV6-5
TGTGCCAGCAGTTATACAACCGGGGAGCAGTACTTC
CASSYTTGEQYF
>TRBD1|NA|15|TRBJ2-7|TRBV30
TGTGCCCGTGGGACGACAGGGGGGTTAACCTACGAGCAGTACTTC
CARGTTGGLTYEQYF
>NA|once|14|TRBJ1-6|TRBV19
TGTGCCAGTAGTATTGTGGACGGTAATTCACCCCTCCACTTT
CASSIVDGNSPLHF
>TRBD1|NA|16|TRBJ1-5|TRBV6-6
TGTGCCAGCAGTTACGGAACCGGGACAGGGGGCGAGCCCCAGCATTTT
CASSYGTGTGGEPQHF
>NA|once|14|TRBJ1-6|TRBV5-1
TGCGCCAGCAGCCCCGGACAGTATAATTCACCCCTCCACTTT
CASSPGQYNSPLHF
>NA|many|13|TRBJ1-1|TRBV7-6
TGTGCCAGCAGTATTGGGGCGCGGGCTGAAGCTTTCTTT
CASSIGARAEAFF
>NA|NA|15|TRBJ1-4|TRBV19
TGTGCCAGTAGAACGGGAACAGCCATTAATGAAAAACTGTTTTTT
CASRTGTAINEKLFF
>NA|NA|15|TRBJ2-1|TRBV6-1
TGTGCCAGCAGTGAACTAAGCGTCTCCTACAATGAGCAGTTCTTC
CASSELSVSYNEQFF
>NA|once|13|TRBJ1-1|TRBV4-2
TGTGCCAGCAGCCAGGGGGGGGTCACTGAAGCTTTCTTT
CASSQGGVTEAFF
>NA|NA|15|TRBJ2-3|TRBV5-6
TGTGCCAGCAGCATTGCCAGGGGAGCCCCAGATACGCAGTATTTT
CASSIARGAPDTQYF
>NA|NA|14|TRBJ1-2|TRBV4-1
TGCGCCAGCAGCCAAGATGCAGGTTACTATGGCTACACCTTC
CASSQDAGYYGYTF
>TRBD1|NA|15|TRBJ1-4|TRBV5-4
TGTGCCAGCAGCGTATCCGGGACAGGGAATGAAAAACTGTTTTTT
CASSVSGTGNEKLFF
>NA|NA|15|TRBJ2-3|TRBV19
TGTGCCAGTAGAGACAGGCCAGGGTCCACAGATACGCAGTATTTT
CASRDRPGSTDTQYF
>NA|NA|14|TRBJ1-6|TRBV6-5
TGTGCCAGCAGTCTCCAGGGTAGTAATTCACCCCTCCACTTT
CASSLQGSNSPLHF
>NA|NA|15|TRBJ1-3|TRBV6-6
TGTGCCAGCAGTTACTCGGGGCAGCGGGAAAACACCATATATTTT
CASSYSGQRENTIYF
>NA|NA|13|TRBJ2-1|TRBV5-5
TGTGCCAGCAGCTTTTTCAGGGACGATGAGCAGTTCTTC
CASSFFRDDEQFF
>NA|NA|15|TRBJ2-2|TRBV10-3
TGTGCCGCTAGTACGGCGGGTGTGAACACCGGGGAGCTGTTTTTT
CAASTAGVNTGELFF
>TRBD1|NA|14|TRBJ2-7|TRBV6-1
TGTGCCAGCAGGGACAGGGGGCGGTTTTACGAGCAGTACTTC
CASRDRGRFYEQYF
>TRBD1|NA|15|TRBJ2-7|TRBV18
TGTGCCAGCTCACCGAGTGACAGGGCCTCCTACGAGCAGTACTTC
CASSPSDRASYEQYF
>TRBD1|NA|18|TRBJ1-6|TRBV7-3
TGTGCCAGCAGCCCCCTCAGGGACAGGAGGCAAGATAATTCACCCCTCCACTTT
CASSPLRDRRQDNSPLHF
>TRBD1|NA|14|TRBJ2-7|TRBV27
TGTGCCAGCAGTCTTCCGGGACAGGGATCCGAGCAGTACTTC
CASSLPGQGSEQYF
>NA|NA|15|TRBJ2-7|TRBV19
TGTGCCCCACCCGGACCGGGGGCTAGTTCCCACGAGCAGTACTTC
CAPPGPGASSHEQYF
>NA|NA|12|TRBJ2-7|TRBV5-1
TGCGCCAGCAGCGACCGCTCGAGAGAGCAGTACTTC
CASSDRSREQYF
>NA|many|13|TRBJ1-5|TRBV27
TGTGCCAGCAGTTTAGGGGGACATCAGCCCCAGCATTTT
CASSLGGHQPQHF